These 24 T cell receptor beta chains originate from one sample sequenced in a study of T cell changes during pregnancy in multiple sclerosis. Measured with immunoSEQ multiplex PCR; TCRdb has only the in-frame clones, and not every one. Of under 30,000 clones in the sample, 89% are singletons; the top ten hold approximately 6.9%. Sequenced material: CD8+ T cells from peripheral blood mononuclear cells, taken in the second trimester of pregnancy. The receptors were sampled from a female donor with multiple sclerosis, enrolled in a pregnancy study.

Here the CDR3 reads CASSVAISGAYEQYF. The CDR3, as DNA: TGTGCCAGCAGCGTAGCGATAAGCGGGGCCTACGAGCAGTACTTC. The rearrangement uses TRBV9 and TRBJ2-7; 7 bases are a match to TRBD2. V lost 0 bases, J lost 2 bases, and 5 bases stayed unmatched. Per the germline V gene, CDR1 is SGDLS and CDR2 is YYNGEE. The CDR3 has 15 residues. The full variable domain, its missing parts supplied by reference TRBV9 and TRBJ2-7, is DSGVTQTPKHLITATGQRVTLRCSPRSGDLSVYWYQQSLDQGLQFLIQYYNGEERAKGNILERFSAQQFPDLHSELNLSSLELGDSALYFCASSVAISGAYEQYFGPGTRLTVT.

This chain links TRBV19 with TRBJ1-5; D is perhaps TRBD1 (5 bases). The CDR3 runs to 15 residues. V lost 0 bases and J 6 bases, leaving 12 bases between the germline ends. Germline CDR1 LNHDA, CDR2 SQIVND (reference sequence). In nucleotides, the CDR3 is TGTGCCAGTAGTATAGACGAACAGGTTGCTCAGCCCCAGCATTTT. The encoded protein is CASSIDEQVAQPQHF.

The CDR3 spells CASSVPGLAGHDTQYF. In DNA, the CDR3 is TGTGCCAGCAGCGTACCGGGACTAGCGGGACACGATACGCAGTATTTT. V usage is TRBV7-3 and J usage is TRBJ2-3, with 13 nucleotides matching TRBD2. Germline CDR1 is SGHTA and CDR2 is FQGTGA. This CDR3 contains 16 residues. V lost 5 bases and J lost 6; bases outside the gene matches: 8.

The chain is built from TRBV7-9 and TRBJ1-5; D possibly corresponds to TRBD1 (5 bases). CDR3 size: 14 residues. The V gene lost 2 bases and the J gene lost 5 bases, with 10 bases spanning the gap. Germline CDR1 SEHNR, CDR2 FQNEAQ (reference sequence). DNA of the CDR3: TGTGCCAGCAGCTTAATCGACAGCTATCAGCCCCAGCATTTT. It codes for CASSLIDSYQPQHF.

This sequence joins TRBV18 and TRBJ2-5; 7 bases are shared with TRBD2. Germline trimming cut 0 bases from V and 3 bases from J; bases unmatched to any gene: 7. Germline V CDR1 and CDR2: KGHSH, LQKENI. The CDR3 has 16 amino acids. Here the CDR3 DNA reads TGTGCCAGCTCACCACCGATCCCAGGGAGGGAAGAGACCCAGTACTTC. Amino acids: CASSPPIPGREETQYF.

The chain employs TRBV5-1 and TRBJ2-1; D unresolved. V was clipped by 2 bases and J by 3 bases, with 9 bases between them. This CDR3 comprises 14 residues. Per germline, CDR1 SGHRS and CDR2 YFSETQ. The CDR3 nucleotides read TGCGCCAGCAGCTTACTCGCGAGCTACAATGAGCAGTTCTTC. It translates to CASSLLASYNEQFF.

This sequence joins TRBV7-6 and TRBJ2-5, with D perhaps matching TRBD2 (6 bases). The CDR3 is 14 amino acids. Trimming removed 4 bases at V and 2 bases at J, with 11 bases between. The germline V gene has CDR1 SGHVS and CDR2 FNYEAQ. The CDR3 bases are TGTGCCAGCAGCTCCGGGGGAGAGCAAGAGACCCAGTACTTC. Translating gives CASSSGGEQETQYF.

This rearrangement joins TRBV6-5 to TRBJ2-3, with 7 bases fitting TRBD2. The CDR3 sequence is 15 residues long. V lost 4 bases to trimming and J lost 4 bases; unmatched junction nucleotides: 8. Germline V gives CDR1 MNHEY, CDR2 SVGAGI. The CDR3 sequence is CASSLGRAVPDTQYF. CDR3 sequence (DNA): TGTGCCAGCAGTTTAGGGAGGGCCGTCCCAGATACGCAGTATTTT.

The V call is TRBV11-3, the J call TRBJ2-7; a weak D match, TRBD1 (5 bases). There are 14 residues in the CDR3. Germline values: CDR1 SGHNT, CDR2 YENEEA. Trimming removed 1 base at V and 5 bases at J, with 12 bases between. CDR3 coding DNA: TGTGCCAGCAGCTTAGTAGGGCAGGGTGACGAGCAGTACTTC. Encoded protein: CASSLVGQGDEQYF. Supplemented by reference TRBV11-3 and TRBJ2-7, the full variable domain reads EAGVVQSPRYKIIEKKQPVAFWCNPISGHNTLYWYLQNLGQGPELLIRYENEEAVDDSQLPKDRFSAERLKGVDSTLKIQPAELGDSAVYLCASSLVGQGDEQYFGPGTRLTVT.

The CDR3 sequence is CSVGYGEGYEQYF. The CDR3 DNA follows: TGCAGCGTTGGGTACGGCGAGGGCTACGAGCAGTACTTC. The chain couples TRBV29-1 to TRBJ2-7, with D possibly TRBD2 on 5 matching bases. Germline CDR1 and CDR2: SQVTM and ANQGSEA. The CDR3 contains 13 residues. The ends were cut back, 4 bases at V and 3 bases at J, with 13 bases in the middle.

This rearrangement joins TRBV6-5 to TRBJ2-1; perhaps TRBD2 as D (7 bases). V was pared by 2 bases and J by 8 bases, with 13 bases between. Germline values: CDR1 MNHEY, CDR2 SVGAGI. The CDR3 is made up of 14 amino acids. The DNA for the CDR3 is TGTGCCAGCAGTTACGGGGGGGGCGTCTATGAGCAGTTCTTC. The encoded protein is CASSYGGGVYEQFF.

The chain combines TRBV30 with TRBJ1-4; 7 nucleotides line up with TRBD1. This CDR3 has 15 amino acids. Per germline, CDR1 GTSNPN and CDR2 SVGIG (reference sequence). V was clipped by 0 bases and J by 5 bases; unmatched bases: 6. The CDR3, as DNA: TGTGCCTGGAGTGTAGGGGCAGGGGGAAATGAAAAACTGTTTTTT. Translating gives CAWSVGAGGNEKLFF.

The genes are TRBV7-8 and TRBJ2-7; 8 nucleotides agree with TRBD2. The V gene's germline CDR1 is SGHVS and CDR2 FQNEAQ. The CDR3 has 16 amino acids. J was trimmed by 1 base and V by 6 bases; bases with no gene match: 11. The CDR3 reads CASRPPGVAGSYEQYF. In DNA form, the CDR3 reads TGTGCCAGCAGACCACCCGGAGTAGCGGGGTCCTACGAGCAGTACTTC.

The V call is TRBV27, the J call TRBJ2-5; TRBD2 agrees at 7 bases. Per germline, CDR1 MNHEY and CDR2 SMNVEV (reference sequence). The CDR3 length is 18 residues. V lost 4 bases and J lost 1; bases outside the gene matches: 15. The CDR3 loop is CASSSSEPGAGSQETQYF. CDR3 in DNA: TGTGCCAGCAGTTCATCAGAACCGGGAGCGGGGAGCCAAGAGACCCAGTACTTC.

The V call is TRBV7-8, the J call TRBJ2-5; TRBD1 agrees at 9 bases. This CDR3 region has 15 residues. V lost 1 base and J lost 2; bases outside the gene matches: 2. Germline CDR1 SGHVS, CDR2 FQNEAQ. The chain's CDR3 is CASSLEGQGQETQYF. Written as DNA, the CDR3 is TGTGCCAGCAGCTTAGAGGGACAGGGTCAAGAGACCCAGTACTTC.

This clone showed up just a few times. The J gene is TRBJ2-7, the V gene TRBV2, with TRBD1 identical over 11 bases. Germline V gene sequence: CDR1 SNHLY, CDR2 FYNNEI. This CDR3 region has 13 residues. Losses at the gene ends were 7 bases for V and 6 bases for J; bases not matched to a gene: 5. DNA of the CDR3: TGTGCCAGCAAGGGACAGGGGGTCCTCGAGCAGTACTTC. It is translated as CASKGQGVLEQYF. The full variable domain, its missing parts supplied by reference TRBV2 and TRBJ2-7, is EPEVTQTPSHQVTQMGQEVILRCVPISNHLYFYWYRQILGQKVEFLVSFYNNEISEKSEIFDDQFSVERPDGSNFTLKIRSTKLEDSAMYFCASKGQGVLEQYFGPGTRLTVT.

This sequence joins TRBV7-9 and TRBJ2-7, with D possibly TRBD2 on 6 matching bases. This CDR3 is 11 amino acids long. CDR1 and CDR2 from the germline V gene are SEHNR and FQNEAQ (reference sequence). V lost 4 bases and J lost 5, with 6 bases in between. The CDR3 is CASSWEDEQYF. CDR3 in DNA: TGTGCCAGCAGCTGGGAGGACGAGCAGTACTTC.

The genes are TRBV15 and TRBJ2-2; TRBD2 might be the D (5 bases). Trimming cost V 7 bases and J 3 bases, with 12 bases left between them. CDR3 length: 14 amino acids. Germline V gene sequence: CDR1 LNHNV, CDR2 YYDKDF (reference sequence). For the CDR3, the DNA is TGTGCCACCACGCCGGCGGGTTACACCGGGGAGCTGTTTTTT. Translation gives CATTPAGYTGELFF.

The chain carries TRBV7-3 and TRBJ1-1; 10 bases align to TRBD1. The ends lost 4 bases at V and 0 bases at J; junction bases unmatched: 2. The CDR3 loop spans 15 amino acids. The germline CDR1 and CDR2 sequences are SGHTA and FQGTGA. The CDR3 sequence: CASSYDRGLNTEAFF. DNA for the CDR3: TGTGCCAGCAGCTACGACAGGGGGCTGAACACTGAAGCTTTCTTT.

This chain uses TRBV7-9 with TRBJ2-2, with D tentatively TRBD1 (6 bases). This CDR3 is built from 16 residues. V shed 6 bases and J shed 0 bases, with 14 bases lying between them. In germline, CDR1 is SEHNR, CDR2 FQNEAQ (reference sequence). Written as DNA, the CDR3 is TGTGCCAGCAGTCTGACAGGAGGCTCGAACACCGGGGAGCTGTTTTTT. It yields the protein CASSLTGGSNTGELFF.

This clone was counted between two and nine times. Here the CDR3 reads CASSSGGASTDTQYF. The CDR3 DNA reads TGTGCCAGCAGTAGCGGGGGGGCTAGCACAGATACGCAGTATTTT. V is TRBV6-4 and J is TRBJ2-3; TRBD2 aligns across 10 bases. Germline lookup yields CDR1 MRHNA and CDR2 SNTAGT. This CDR3 has 15 residues. Trimming took 5 bases from V and 0 from J; bases not matched to a gene: 2.

This clone is a singleton in its sample. V is TRBV7-2 and J is TRBJ2-7; TRBD1 might be the D (5 bases). Germline assignment: CDR1 SGHTA and CDR2 FQGNSA. The ends were cut back, 0 bases at V and 3 bases at J, with 9 bases in the middle. The CDR3 consists of 14 residues. This CDR3 reads CASSLAGVGYEQYF. In nucleotides, the CDR3 is TGTGCCAGCAGCTTAGCAGGGGTCGGCTACGAGCAGTACTTC.

The rearrangement joins TRBV25-1 to TRBJ2-1, with a possible D match to TRBD2 (5 bases). Germline V gene data show CDR1 as MGHDK and CDR2 as SYGVNS. Trimming shortened V by 3 bases and J by 7 bases, and 10 bases separated the two germline ends. There are 13 residues in the CDR3. The DNA of the CDR3 is TGTGCCAGCAGTGATCCCCTAGCTAATGAGCAGTTCTTC. This gives the protein CASSDPLANEQFF.

The rearrangement joins TRBV9 to TRBJ2-2, with TRBD2 identical over 12 bases. Germline V CDR1 and CDR2: SGDLS, YYNGEE. Trimming cost V 4 bases and J 3 bases; bases outside gene matches: 7. The length of the CDR3 is 17 residues. This CDR3 is CASSPPTSGSDTGELFF. DNA of the CDR3: TGTGCCAGCAGCCCTCCGACTAGCGGGAGTGACACCGGGGAGCTGTTTTTT.